This passage covers 21 T cell receptor beta chains from one sample sequenced in a study of T cell responses to AZD1222 COVID-19 vaccine listed by TCRdb under 2021. The meaning of the sample's time point label: baseline before first vaccination. Libraries were prepared through the immunoSEQ multiplex PCR assay. TCRdb stores this immuneACCESS table with in-frame sequences only. Part of the clones is absent; in the studies checked, under half of the shortfall reflects unresolved V genes, and no reason is known for the rest. For this sample there are around 150,000 clones; 80% to 95% appear just once. The ten largest clonotypes hold roughly 2.3% of the sample. The sequencing used peripheral blood, collected on day 0 of AZD1222 vaccination. These receptors came from an adult in good health.

The chain carries TRBV2 and TRBJ1-6, with 9 positions matching TRBD1. Germline CDR1 and CDR2: SNHLY and FYNNEI. The junction had 7 bases not matched to a gene; V was cut back by 6 bases and J by 10 bases. There are 14 residues in the CDR3. CDR3: CASRETGGGSPLHF. The CDR3 region has the DNA TGTGCCAGCAGGGAGACAGGGGGTGGATCACCCCTCCACTTT. Supplemented by reference TRBV2 and TRBJ1-6, the full variable domain reads EPEVTQTPSHQVTQMGQEVILRCVPISNHLYFYWYRQILGQKVEFLVSFYNNEISEKSEIFDDQFSVERPDGSNFTLKIRSTKLEDSAMYFCASRETGGGSPLHFGNGTRLTVT.

This chain joins TRBV18 and TRBJ2-1; 10 positions match TRBD2. The V and J ends lost 3 bases and 9 bases, in that order; junction bases with no gene match: 8. The length of the CDR3 is 15 residues. The germline V gene encodes CDR1 KGHSH and CDR2 LQKENI. In DNA, the CDR3 is TGTGCCAGCTCACCCCTAGCGGGAGCCATAGGTGAGCAGTTCTTC. This sequence encodes CASSPLAGAIGEQFF.

The chain employs TRBV5-1 and TRBJ1-4, with D perhaps TRBD1 (6 bases). The CDR3 spans 18 residues. Germline V CDR1 and CDR2: SGHRS, YFSETQ. V was cut by 4 bases and J by 2 bases, with 21 bases left in between. CDR3 coding DNA: TGCGCCAGCAGCGGAGCCGGGACATATCGGTCTACTAATGAAAAACTGTTTTTT. It yields the protein CASSGAGTYRSTNEKLFF.

The V and J genes are TRBV27 and TRBJ1-6; D is unclear. The germline V gene encodes CDR1 MNHEY and CDR2 SMNVEV (reference sequence). The CDR3 loop spans 14 amino acids. The germline V and J ends were trimmed by 0 bases and 10 bases, with 10 bases remaining between them. The DNA of the CDR3 is TGTGCCAGCAGTTTATCGATTCCGTGGTCACCCCTCCACTTT. This encodes CASSLSIPWSPLHF.

The chain employs TRBV28 and TRBJ2-7; 9 bases are a match to TRBD1. CDR3 length: 15 residues. V lost 8 bases to trimming and J lost 4 bases; unmatched junction nucleotides: 12. Germline V gene lookup returns CDR1 MDHEN and CDR2 SYDVKM. Written as DNA, the CDR3 is TGTGCCAGCTACAGGTGGGGGACAGGGCCTTACGAGCAGTACTTC. The encoded protein is CASYRWGTGPYEQYF.

The CDR3 DNA reads TGTGCCAGCTCACCAACGAGGTCATGGGAAAAACTGTTTTTT. Its protein is CASSPTRSWEKLFF. The chain is built from TRBV18 and TRBJ1-4; D uncertain. The germline gives CDR1 KGHSH, CDR2 LQKENI. The V end lost 2 bases, the J end lost 8 bases, and 12 bases lay between the germline ends. The CDR3 contains 14 residues.

The rearrangement links TRBV4-1 to TRBJ2-2; 9 bases match TRBD2. This CDR3 region has 16 residues. CDR1 MGHRA and CDR2 YSYEKL come from the germline V gene. Unmatched junction bases numbered 6, after V lost 1 base and J lost 6 bases. CDR3 in amino acids: CASSQGAGGHPGELFF. The DNA of the CDR3 is TGCGCCAGCAGCCAAGGCGCGGGGGGGCACCCCGGGGAGCTGTTTTTT.

The chain recombines TRBV6-5 with TRBJ2-7; 10 nucleotides line up with TRBD1. Germline loops: CDR1 MNHEY, CDR2 SVGAGI. Losses at the gene ends were 0 bases for V and 3 bases for J; bases not matched to a gene: 2. The length of the CDR3 is 15 residues. The CDR3 nucleotides read TGTGCCAGCAGTTACTCTCGGGACAGGGGCTACGAGCAGTACTTC. This sequence encodes CASSYSRDRGYEQYF.

J is TRBJ2-5 and V is TRBV29-1; the D gene is possibly TRBD1 (6 bases). Germline V gives CDR1 SQVTM, CDR2 ANQGSEA. V was trimmed by 7 bases and J by 2 bases, leaving 17 bases between them. The CDR3 is 14 amino acids. The CDR3 region is CSGSPRGQQETQYF. DNA of the CDR3: TGCAGCGGATCCCCCCGGGGACAACAAGAGACCCAGTACTTC. Based on the CDR3 plus reference TRBV29-1 and TRBJ2-5, the full variable domain is SAVISQKPSRDICQRGTSLTIQCQVDSQVTMMFWYRQQPGQSLTLIATANQGSEATYESGFVIDKFPISRPNLTFSTLTVSNMSPEDSSIYLCSGSPRGQQETQYFGPGTRLLVL.

This rearrangement joins TRBV6-5 to TRBJ2-5; 13 bases are a match to TRBD2. Germline CDR1 is MNHEY and CDR2 is SVGAGI. The CDR3 contains 16 residues. Losses at the gene ends were 2 bases for V and 4 bases for J; bases not matched to a gene: 4. Here the CDR3 DNA reads TGTGCCAGCAGTTACCAGGGACTAGCGGGAACAGAGACCCAGTACTTC. Its translation is CASSYQGLAGTETQYF.

The chain is built from TRBV18 and TRBJ1-4, with 7 nucleotides matching TRBD1. V gave up 3 bases and J gave up 8 bases; unmatched junction bases: 6. From germline, CDR1 is KGHSH and CDR2 LQKENI. This CDR3 is 14 amino acids long. The CDR3 spells CASSPGQNNEKLFF. CDR3 DNA sequence: TGTGCCAGCTCACCGGGACAGAATAACGAAAAACTGTTTTTT.

This clone was found once. This chain connects TRBV28 to TRBJ2-5, with D perhaps given as TRBD1 or TRBD2 (5 bases each). The CDR3 has 13 residues. CDR1 is MDHEN, CDR2 SYDVKM, per germline. Trimming shortened V by 5 bases and J by 7 bases, and 14 bases separated the two germline ends. The CDR3 sequence: CASSSRVAGTQYF. The CDR3 nucleotides are TGTGCCAGCAGTAGCAGGGTGGCGGGGACCCAGTACTTC. Full variable domain (outside the CDR3, taken from reference TRBV28 and TRBJ2-5): DVKVTQSSRYLVKRTGEKVFLECVQDMDHENMFWYRQDPGLGLRLIYFSYDVKMKEKGDIPEGYSVSREKKERFSLILESASTNQTSMYLCASSSRVAGTQYFGPGTRLLVL.

There are a few counts of this clone. CDR3 residues: CASSLGPSGSSEQYF. The CDR3 DNA follows: TGTGCCAGCAGCTTAGGACCTAGCGGGAGTTCCGAGCAGTACTTC. J is TRBJ2-7 and V is TRBV7-6; TRBD2 aligns across 10 bases. V was pared by 1 base and J by 6 bases, with 6 bases of the junction left unmatched. Germline CDR1 is SGHVS and CDR2 is FNYEAQ. The CDR3 spans 15 residues. The variable domain in full, completed from reference TRBV7-6 and TRBJ2-7, reads GAGVSQSPRYKVTKRGQDVALRCDPISGHVSLYWYRQALGQGPEFLTYFNYEAQQDKSGLPNDRFSAERPEGSISTLTIQRTEQRDSAMYRCASSLGPSGSSEQYFGPGTRLTVT.

The chain combines TRBV6-6 with TRBJ2-5; D gene unclear. Germline CDR1 is MNHNY and CDR2 is SVGAGI (reference sequence). This CDR3 is built from 10 residues. Trimming cost V 4 bases and J 7 bases, with 4 bases left between them. CDR3 nucleotide sequence: TGTGCCAGCAGTTCCACGACCCAGTACTTC. Its translation is CASSSTTQYF.

The chain has TRBV7-2 and TRBJ2-7, with a weak D call TRBD2 (6 bases). Germline CDR1 is SGHTA and CDR2 is FQGNSA. This CDR3 is built from 16 residues. V gave up 1 base and J gave up 2 bases, with 15 bases separating them. The CDR3 DNA reads as TGTGCCAGCAGCTTAGAGGGTAGGAGGGGAACCTACGAGCAGTACTTC. Encoded protein: CASSLEGRRGTYEQYF.

This clone was seen a few times. The CDR3 region is CASSLNSAGELFF. DNA for the CDR3: TGTGCCAGCAGCTTAAATTCGGCCGGGGAGCTGTTTTTT. The gene calls are TRBV7-3 and TRBJ2-2; D is uncertain. V lost 1 base and J 6 bases, leaving 6 bases between the germline ends. This CDR3 is 13 amino acids long. Germline V gene lookup returns CDR1 SGHTA and CDR2 FQGTGA.

The CDR3 nucleotides read TGTGCCAGCAGCGTAGGGGGGGACTACGAGCAGTACTTC. It specifies CASSVGGDYEQYF. The chain uses TRBV9 and TRBJ2-7, with D possibly being TRBD2 (6 bases). Germline CDR1 and CDR2: SGDLS and YYNGEE. V lost 0 bases, J lost 3 bases, and 7 bases lay in between. CDR3 size: 13 residues.

The chain combines TRBV18 with TRBJ1-2, with D maybe TRBD1 (6 bases). Trimming cost V 4 bases and J 6 bases, with 12 bases left between them. The germline V gene encodes CDR1 KGHSH and CDR2 LQKENI. The CDR3 is 13 residues long. CDR3 DNA sequence: TGTGCCAGCTCACGAGAAGGGGGAGATGGCTACACCTTC. Its translation: CASSREGGDGYTF.

The rearrangement links TRBV4-1 to TRBJ1-1; 8 bases line up with TRBD1. Germline V gives CDR1 MGHRA, CDR2 YSYEKL. Losses at the gene ends were 3 bases for V and 1 base for J; bases not matched to a gene: 4. This CDR3 comprises 15 residues. The DNA for the CDR3 is TGCGCCAGCAGCCATAGGACAGGGCGGAACACTGAAGCTTTCTTT. It yields the protein CASSHRTGRNTEAFF.

The chain combines TRBV6-2 or TRBV6-3 with TRBJ2-1, with TRBD1 matching over 9 bases. Germline CDR1 is MNHEY and CDR2 is SVGEGT. The CDR3 consists of 14 residues. Germline trimming cut 4 bases from V and 12 bases from J; bases unmatched to any gene: 10. The CDR3 protein is CASSSGTGPGWQFF. In nucleotides, the CDR3 is TGTGCCAGCAGTTCCGGGACAGGGCCCGGGTGGCAGTTCTTC.

V usage is TRBV28 and J usage is TRBJ2-7; 7 bases are shared with TRBD2. This CDR3 contains 19 residues. Germline loops: CDR1 MDHEN, CDR2 SYDVKM. V was clipped by 4 bases and J by 0 bases; unmatched bases: 18. CDR3 sequence reads: CASSSRVWGGSHSSYEQYF. CDR3 DNA: TGTGCCAGCAGTTCCAGGGTTTGGGGCGGGAGCCATAGCTCCTACGAGCAGTACTTC.